The 5 T cell receptor beta chains given below trace back to one sample, sequenced in a study of lymphopenia after photon versus proton radiotherapy. Produced via immunoSEQ multiplex PCR; TCRdb's table is partial and in-frame only. The repertoire consists of approximately 29,000 clones, with nearly 85% occurring once and the leading ten covering 14%. Sequenced here: peripheral blood, sampled from a patient treated with proton-based radiotherapy. The source of these receptors is a woman aged 70 to 79 with pancreatic cancer.

The V gene is TRBV27, the J gene TRBJ1-2; 9 bases fit TRBD1. Looked up from germline, CDR1 is MNHEY and CDR2 is SMNVEV (reference sequence). J lost 4 bases, V lost 3 bases, and 0 bases had no gene match. The CDR3 has 13 residues. CDR3 loop: CASSLDRGYGYTF. The CDR3 region has the DNA TGTGCCAGCAGTTTGGACAGGGGCTATGGCTACACCTTC.

J is TRBJ1-5 and V is TRBV19; TRBD1 agrees at 7 bases. Germline assignment: CDR1 LNHDA and CDR2 SQIVND (reference sequence). V lost 9 bases to trimming and J lost 4 bases; unmatched junction nucleotides: 9. This CDR3 spans 14 amino acids. CDR3 DNA sequence: TGTGCCAGCGCCCCGACAGGGCGGAATCAGCCCCAGCATTTT. It is translated as CASAPTGRNQPQHF.

The V and J genes are TRBV18 and TRBJ2-3; TRBD1 is a possible D gene (6 bases). The CDR3 sequence is 17 residues long. V shed 1 base and J shed 2 bases, with 16 bases lying between them. Germline V CDR1 and CDR2: KGHSH, LQKENI. The CDR3 nucleotides are TGTGCCAGCTCACCACTGAAGGGCAGGGGATACACAGATACGCAGTATTTT. It specifies CASSPLKGRGYTDTQYF.

The rearrangement uses TRBV12-5 and TRBJ1-5, with D hard to call. The length of the CDR3 is 16 residues. Trimming stripped 5 bases from V and 4 bases from J, with 18 bases between. Germline V lookup: CDR1 LGHNT, CDR2 FRNRAP. In DNA, the CDR3 is TGTGCTAGTGGTCTCCAATCCCGGGCCGCGAATCAGCCCCAGCATTTT. Its protein is CASGLQSRAANQPQHF.

Only a few counts were recorded for this clone. V is TRBV28 and J is TRBJ2-2; 8 bases align to TRBD1. Germline V gene data show CDR1 as MDHEN and CDR2 as SYDVKM. With 0 bases clipped from V and 6 bases from J, the junction kept 3 bases outside the gene matches. The CDR3 has 15 residues. The DNA of the CDR3 is TGTGCCAGCAGTTTATGGACAGGGGCGGCCGGGGAGCTGTTTTTT. Protein product: CASSLWTGAAGELFF.